This T cell receptor (beta chain) stems from a study of CD8 T cells in ankylosing spondylitis. This clonotype was seen a few times. Its target is not known. TCRdb reanalysed the 5' RACE reads using MiXCR and keeps one entry per CDR3 protein. The repertoire has about 700,000 distinct CDR3 sequences, roughly 19% of them found once; the top ten carry 15% to 20%. Study-level points and caveats: Characteristic of ankylosing spondylitis blood, it appeared, was a TCR beta motif comprising about eight highly homologous variants. Disease-linked clones were reportedly significantly enriched in matched ankylosing spondylitis synovial fluid.

Germline V gene lookup returns CDR1 DFQATT and CDR2 SNEGSKA (reference sequence). The V end lost 3 bases, the J end lost 8 bases, and 13 bases lay between the germline ends. This CDR3 has 12 amino acids. This chain uses TRBV20-1 with TRBJ1-2, with D maybe TRBD1 (6 bases). Sequences were obtained from blood, either unsorted or a sorted T cell fraction (not recorded which). This clonotype originated in a male donor with ankylosing spondylitis. The CDR3: CSASGDKEGYTF. For the CDR3, the DNA is TGCAGTGCTAGTGGGGACAAGGAGGGCTACACCTTC.